These 6 T cell receptor beta chains came from one sample sequenced in a study of T cell responses to AZD1222 COVID-19 vaccine. The table came from immunoSEQ multiplex PCR; TCRdb's copy has only in-frame clones and leaves some out. The data show about 96,000 clones, roughly nine tenths seen once. This specimen consisted of peripheral blood, obtained on day 0 of AZD1222 vaccination. The receptors shown here come from an adult in good health.

The V call is TRBV27, the J call TRBJ2-1, with a tentative D call TRBD1 (6 bases). This CDR3 contains 16 residues. The V gene's germline CDR1 is MNHEY and CDR2 SMNVEV (reference sequence). The V end was cut by 0 bases, the J end by 3 bases, with 12 bases between. The CDR3, as DNA: TGTGCCAGCAGTTTATCTCGACAGGTGATCTACAATGAGCAGTTCTTC. Its protein product is CASSLSRQVIYNEQFF.

This rearrangement joins TRBV2 to TRBJ2-7; 10 bases align to TRBD1. V shed 6 bases, J shed 7 bases, and the junction held 9 bases outside the gene matches. Germline V lookup: CDR1 SNHLY, CDR2 FYNNEI. This CDR3 has 14 residues. For the CDR3, the DNA is TGTGCCAGCAGGGATGGGACAGGGGTGGAAGAGCAGTACTTC. This codes for CASRDGTGVEEQYF. Full variable domain (remainder filled in from reference TRBV2 and TRBJ2-7): EPEVTQTPSHQVTQMGQEVILRCVPISNHLYFYWYRQILGQKVEFLVSFYNNEISEKSEIFDDQFSVERPDGSNFTLKIRSTKLEDSAMYFCASRDGTGVEEQYFGPGTRLTVT.

The rearrangement links TRBV4-1 to TRBJ2-1, with 13 bases that match TRBD2. CDR3 length: 18 amino acids. Germline-derived CDR1 and CDR2 are MGHRA and YSYEKL. After removal of 4 bases from V and 7 bases from J, the junction contained 13 bases not matched to a gene. The CDR3, as DNA: TGCGCCAGCAGCCCGCTCCCCACTAGCGGGGGGGCCCCTAATGAGCAGTTCTTC. Protein sequence: CASSPLPTSGGAPNEQFF.

The V and J genes are TRBV5-1 and TRBJ2-2, with 7 bases that match TRBD1. Looked up from germline, CDR1 is SGHRS and CDR2 is YFSETQ. The CDR3 consists of 14 residues. V gave up 4 bases and J gave up 4 bases; unmatched junction bases: 4. CDR3 in amino acids: CASSIGQVTGELFF. In DNA form, the CDR3 reads TGCGCCAGCAGCATAGGACAGGTCACCGGGGAGCTGTTTTTT. The full variable domain, rest sourced from reference TRBV5-1 and TRBJ2-2, is KAGVTQTPRYLIKTRGQQVTLSCSPISGHRSVSWYQQTPGQGLQFLFEYFSETQRNKGNFPGRFSGRQFSNSRSEMNVSTLELGDSALYLCASSIGQVTGELFFGEGSRLTVL.

A word on this clone: Its ends do not fully match the called genes, so a read error is possible. The chain joins TRBV7-7 to TRBJ1-1, with 8 bases identical to TRBD1. The germline V gene encodes CDR1 SSHAT and CDR2 FNYEAQ (reference sequence). CDR3 length: 13 amino acids. In DNA, the CDR3 is TGTGCTAGCAGCTTCCGGACAGGGAAGGGAGCTTTCTTT. Translating it yields CASSFRTGKGAFF.

The V gene is TRBV19, the J gene TRBJ1-6; D ambiguous. CDR1 and CDR2 (germline): LNHDA, SQIVND (reference sequence). This CDR3 spans 14 amino acids. V lost 3 bases to trimming and J lost 7 bases, with 10 bases between them. CDR3 sequence: CASSIRVENSPLHF. The CDR3 DNA reads TGTGCCAGTAGTATTCGCGTCGAAAATTCACCCCTCCACTTT.